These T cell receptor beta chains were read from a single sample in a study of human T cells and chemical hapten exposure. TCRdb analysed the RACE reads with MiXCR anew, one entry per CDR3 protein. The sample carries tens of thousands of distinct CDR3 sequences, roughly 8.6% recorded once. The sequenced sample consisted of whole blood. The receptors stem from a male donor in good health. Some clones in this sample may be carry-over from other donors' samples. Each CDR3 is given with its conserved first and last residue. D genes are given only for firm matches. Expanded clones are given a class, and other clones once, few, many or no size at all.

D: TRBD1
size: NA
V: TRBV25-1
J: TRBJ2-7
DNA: TGTGCCAGCAGTGCCTCCGGGACAGTGCACGAGCAGTACTTC
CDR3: CASSASGTVHEQYF

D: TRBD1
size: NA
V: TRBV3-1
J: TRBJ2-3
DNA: TGTGCCAGCAGCCATGACCTACAGGGGGCTACAGATACGCAGTATTTT
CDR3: CASSHDLQGATDTQYF

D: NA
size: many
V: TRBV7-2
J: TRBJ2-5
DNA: TGTGCCAGCAGCTTAGGACGAGGTCTAGGGGTCGGGACCCAGTACTTC
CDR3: CASSLGRGLGVGTQYF

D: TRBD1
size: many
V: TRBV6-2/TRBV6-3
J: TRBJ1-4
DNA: TGTGCCAGCAGGCCGGGACAGGTGAAAAGAAAACTGTTTTTT
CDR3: CASRPGQVKRKLFF

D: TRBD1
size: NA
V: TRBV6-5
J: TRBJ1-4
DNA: TGTGCCAGCAGGTCGTCCGGGACAGTCCCGGAAAAACTGTTTTTT
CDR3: CASRSSGTVPEKLFF

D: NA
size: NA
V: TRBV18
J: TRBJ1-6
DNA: TGTGCCAGCTCACCACGTGCAGAGCAAGCTGGTTCACCCCTCCACTTT
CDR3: CASSPRAEQAGSPLHF

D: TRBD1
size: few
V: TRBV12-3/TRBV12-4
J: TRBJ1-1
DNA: TGTGCCAGCAGAGAACTTCGACAGGGAATCACTGAAGCTTTCTTT
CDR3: CASRELRQGITEAFF

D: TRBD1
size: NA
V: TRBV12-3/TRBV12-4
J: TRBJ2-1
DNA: TGTGCCAGCAGTCCCGACAGGGCCTCCTACAATGAGCAGTTCTTC
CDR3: CASSPDRASYNEQFF

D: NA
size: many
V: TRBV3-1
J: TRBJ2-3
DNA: TGTGCCAGCAGCCTAACCTCAGCTCCGGCAGATACGCAGTATTTT
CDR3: CASSLTSAPADTQYF

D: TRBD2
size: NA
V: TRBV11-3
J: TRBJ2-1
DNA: TGTGCCAGCAGCTTCGACGGGGGGGGGAATGAGCAGTTCTTC
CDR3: CASSFDGGGNEQFF

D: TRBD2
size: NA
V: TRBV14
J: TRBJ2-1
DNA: TGTGCCAGCAGCGCGGGAGGGCGGCAGTTCTTC
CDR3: CASSAGGRQFF

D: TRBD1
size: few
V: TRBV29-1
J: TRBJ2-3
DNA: TGCAGCGCCCGGGACAGGGGATATCCTAGCACAGATACGCAGTATTTT
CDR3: CSARDRGYPSTDTQYF

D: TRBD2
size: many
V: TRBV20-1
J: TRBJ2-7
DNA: TGCAGTGCTGTTCCCGGGACTAGCGGGCCCTACGAGCAGTACTTC
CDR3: CSAVPGTSGPYEQYF

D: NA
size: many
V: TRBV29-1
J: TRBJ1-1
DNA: TGCAGCGTTGATGGGGAAGGCACTGAAGCTTTCTTT
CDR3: CSVDGEGTEAFF

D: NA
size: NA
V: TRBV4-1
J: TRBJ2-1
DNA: TGCGCCAGCAGCCAAAGGACCGGGAGCTCCTACAATGAGCAGTTCTTC
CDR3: CASSQRTGSSYNEQFF

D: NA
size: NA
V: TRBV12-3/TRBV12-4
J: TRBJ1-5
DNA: TGTGCCAGCAGCCACCGAGGGGGGGTTCAGCCCCAGCATTTT
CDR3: CASSHRGGVQPQHF

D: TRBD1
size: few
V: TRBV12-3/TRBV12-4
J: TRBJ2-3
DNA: TGTGCCAGCAGTCCGGGACAGGTAGATACGCAGTATTTT
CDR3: CASSPGQVDTQYF

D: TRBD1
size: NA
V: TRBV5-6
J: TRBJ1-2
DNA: TGTGCCAGCAGCTCTAGACAGGGGGGAAATGGCTACACCTTC
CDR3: CASSSRQGGNGYTF

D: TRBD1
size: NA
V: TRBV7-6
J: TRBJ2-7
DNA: TGTGCCAGCAGCTTATCCGGGACAGGGTGGGAGCAGTACTTC
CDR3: CASSLSGTGWEQYF

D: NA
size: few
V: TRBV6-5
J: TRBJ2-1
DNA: TGTGCCAGCAGCCACGGGAGTGGGGAGCAGTTCTTC
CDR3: CASSHGSGEQFF

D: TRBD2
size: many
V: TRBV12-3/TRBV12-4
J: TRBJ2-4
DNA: TGTGCCAGTGGGTCAGGACTAGCGGGGTTAGCCAAAAACATTCAGTACTTC
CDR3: CASGSGLAGLAKNIQYF

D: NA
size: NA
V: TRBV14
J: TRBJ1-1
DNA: TGTGCCAGCAGCTCACAGGGACTTCATGCTTTCTTT
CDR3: CASSSQGLHAFF

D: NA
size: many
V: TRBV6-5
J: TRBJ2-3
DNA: TGTGCCAGCAGTTACTTGGGGGAAGGGGGTCCCACAGATACGCAGTATTTT
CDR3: CASSYLGEGGPTDTQYF

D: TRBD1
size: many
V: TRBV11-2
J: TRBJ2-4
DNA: TGTGCCAGCAGCTTAGAAGTTTCGACGACAGGGGTCATTCAGTACTTC
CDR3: CASSLEVSTTGVIQYF

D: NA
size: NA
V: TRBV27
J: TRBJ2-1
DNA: TGTGCCAGCAGTTTATTGGTGGTCGGGGGTGAGCAGTTCTTC
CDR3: CASSLLVVGGEQFF

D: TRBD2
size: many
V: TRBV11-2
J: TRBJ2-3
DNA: TGTGCCAGCAGCCCTAGCGGGAGCCGCACAGATACGCAGTATTTT
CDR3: CASSPSGSRTDTQYF

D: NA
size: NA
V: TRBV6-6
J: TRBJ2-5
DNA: TGTGCCAGCAGTTACTCGATAGGACTGCGGCAAGAGACCCAGTACTTC
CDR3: CASSYSIGLRQETQYF

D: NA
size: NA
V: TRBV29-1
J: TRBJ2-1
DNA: TGCAGCACGAGAGGGGGTCCAGGCAATGAGCAGTTCTTC
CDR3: CSTRGGPGNEQFF

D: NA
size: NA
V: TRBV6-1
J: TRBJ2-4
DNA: TGTGCCAGCAGTGCTCAACGACAGCTGAGTTCCAAAAACATTCAGTACTTC
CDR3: CASSAQRQLSSKNIQYF

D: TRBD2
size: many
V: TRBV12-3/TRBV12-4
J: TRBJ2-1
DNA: TGTGCCAGCAGTTTGGACGGGAGGGCGGACAATGAGCAGTTCTTC
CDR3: CASSLDGRADNEQFF

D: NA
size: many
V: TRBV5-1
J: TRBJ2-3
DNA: TGCGCCAGCTCCGAATCCGGGGCTAGCACAGATACGCAGTATTTT
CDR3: CASSESGASTDTQYF

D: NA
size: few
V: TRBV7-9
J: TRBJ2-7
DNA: TGTGCCAGCAGCTCTGGGGGACCCTTACACTACGAGCAGTACTTC
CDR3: CASSSGGPLHYEQYF

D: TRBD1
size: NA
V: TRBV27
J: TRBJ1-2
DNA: TGTGCCAGCAGTTTCGCCGACAGGGGGCTTGGCTACACCTTC
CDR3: CASSFADRGLGYTF

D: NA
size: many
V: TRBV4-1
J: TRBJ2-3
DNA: TGCGCCAGCAGCCAATCCCTAGCGATGAGGGCAGATACGCAGTATTTT
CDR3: CASSQSLAMRADTQYF

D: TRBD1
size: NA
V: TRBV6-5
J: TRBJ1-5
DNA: TGTGCCAGCAGTTACACCGGGACAGGGGGTCAGCCCCAGCATTTT
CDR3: CASSYTGTGGQPQHF

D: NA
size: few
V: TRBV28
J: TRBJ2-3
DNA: TGTGCCAGCCTTCACAGGGTCACAGATACGCAGTATTTT
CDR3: CASLHRVTDTQYF

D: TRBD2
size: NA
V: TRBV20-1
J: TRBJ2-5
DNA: TGCAGTGCTACTGAGCGGGGGTGGTACCAAGAGACCCAGTACTTC
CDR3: CSATERGWYQETQYF

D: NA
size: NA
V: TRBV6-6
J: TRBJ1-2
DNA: TGTGCCAGCAGCCCGCTGGGGTCGGCTAACTATGGCTACACCTTC
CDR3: CASSPLGSANYGYTF

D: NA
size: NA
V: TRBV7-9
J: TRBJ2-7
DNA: TGTGCCAGCAGCTTAGCAGTCAATCCTGTGGGCTCCTACGAGCAGTACTTC
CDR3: CASSLAVNPVGSYEQYF

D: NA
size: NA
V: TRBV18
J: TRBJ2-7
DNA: TGTGCCAGCTCACCAGACCCAGTGGTTCGATCTTCCTACGAGCAGTACTTC
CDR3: CASSPDPVVRSSYEQYF